This T cell receptor (beta chain) was recorded in a study of shared clonotypes between healthy human individuals. Study at large: Serving as donors were two women and a few men, whose ages spanned 18 to 49.

Notes on this clone: Its antigen is currently unknown.

Under the authors' procedure: There were no quality scores in the junction-only immunoSEQ sequences, so filtering differed. Using immunoSEQ multiplex PCR, the repertoire was profiled, and TCRdb retains in-frame clones only, with some absent. The D gene and trimming were derived from the DNA, and the V and J assignments and clone size from that table. The profile shows roughly 2 million clones, roughly 94% of them singletons. Overall study findings and caveats: The represented genetic and exposure-history diversity was limited by the small number of donors.

Positively selected for CCR7, the CD45RO-negative cells used as naive CD8 cells excluded terminally differentiated effector memory CD45RA+ cells. V dropped 3 bases and J dropped 4 bases, with 15 bases sitting between them. The V gene's germline CDR1 is SGHRS and CDR2 YFSETQ. CDR3 size: 15 residues. The chain employs TRBV5-1 and TRBJ2-3; D is tentatively TRBD1 or TRBD2 (6 bases each). The sample was naive CD8+ T cells sorted from blood. This receptor was taken from a young man in good health. The CDR3 DNA is TGCGCCAGCAGCTCCGAGGGGGGAGGCCCAGATACGCAGTATTTT. Protein product: CASSSEGGGPDTQYF.